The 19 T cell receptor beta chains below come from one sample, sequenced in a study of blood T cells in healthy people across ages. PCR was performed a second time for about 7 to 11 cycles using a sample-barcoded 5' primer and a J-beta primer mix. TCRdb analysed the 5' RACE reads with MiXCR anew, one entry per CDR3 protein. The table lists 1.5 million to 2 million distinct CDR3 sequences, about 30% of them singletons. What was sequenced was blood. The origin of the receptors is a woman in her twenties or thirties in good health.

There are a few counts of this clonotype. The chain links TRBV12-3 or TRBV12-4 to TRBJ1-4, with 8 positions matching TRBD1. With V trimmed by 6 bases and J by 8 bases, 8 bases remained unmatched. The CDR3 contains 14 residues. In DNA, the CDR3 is TGTGCCAGCAGCGAGGACAGGGAAGAAGAAAAACTGTTTTTT. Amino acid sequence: CASSEDREEEKLFF.

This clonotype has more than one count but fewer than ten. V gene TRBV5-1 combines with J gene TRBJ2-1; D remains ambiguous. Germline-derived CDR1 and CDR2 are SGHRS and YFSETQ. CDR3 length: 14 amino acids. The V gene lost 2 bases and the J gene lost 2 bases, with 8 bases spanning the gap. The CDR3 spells CASSFDTAYNEQFF. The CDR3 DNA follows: TGCGCCAGCAGCTTTGACACCGCCTACAATGAGCAGTTCTTC. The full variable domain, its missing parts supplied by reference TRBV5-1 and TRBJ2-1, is KAGVTQTPRYLIKTRGQQVTLSCSPISGHRSVSWYQQTPGQGLQFLFEYFSETQRNKGNFPGRFSGRQFSNSRSEMNVSTLELGDSALYLCASSFDTAYNEQFFGPGTRLTVL.

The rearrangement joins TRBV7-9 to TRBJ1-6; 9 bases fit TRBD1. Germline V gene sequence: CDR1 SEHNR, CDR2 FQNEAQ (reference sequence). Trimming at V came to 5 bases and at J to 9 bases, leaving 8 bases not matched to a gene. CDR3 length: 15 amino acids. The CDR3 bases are TGTGCCAGCAGCACTCCCGGGACAGGGATTTCACCCCTCCACTTT. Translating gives CASSTPGTGISPLHF.

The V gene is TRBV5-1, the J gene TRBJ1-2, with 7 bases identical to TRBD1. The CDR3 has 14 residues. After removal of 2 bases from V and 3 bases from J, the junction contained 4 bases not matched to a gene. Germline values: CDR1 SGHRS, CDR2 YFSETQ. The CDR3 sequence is CASSFRQGHYGYTF. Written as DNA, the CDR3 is TGCGCCAGCAGCTTCCGACAGGGCCACTATGGCTACACCTTC.

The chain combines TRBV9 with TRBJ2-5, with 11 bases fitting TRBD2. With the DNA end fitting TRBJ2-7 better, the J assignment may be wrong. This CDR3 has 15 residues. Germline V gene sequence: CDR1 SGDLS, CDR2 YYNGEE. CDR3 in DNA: TGTGCCAGCAGCCCTAGCGGGAGGTCCCTCTACGAGCAGTACTTC. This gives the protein CASSPSGRSLYEQYF.

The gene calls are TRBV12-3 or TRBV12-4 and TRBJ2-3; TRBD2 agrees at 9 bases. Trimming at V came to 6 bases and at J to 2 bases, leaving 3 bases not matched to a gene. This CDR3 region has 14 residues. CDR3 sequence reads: CASSASGITDTQYF. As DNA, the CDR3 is TGTGCCAGCAGCGCTAGCGGGATCACAGATACGCAGTATTTT.

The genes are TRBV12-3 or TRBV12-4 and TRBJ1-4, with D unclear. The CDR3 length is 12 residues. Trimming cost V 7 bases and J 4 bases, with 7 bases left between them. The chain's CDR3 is CASKALNEKLFF. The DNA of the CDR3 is TGTGCCAGCAAAGCACTTAATGAAAAACTGTTTTTT.

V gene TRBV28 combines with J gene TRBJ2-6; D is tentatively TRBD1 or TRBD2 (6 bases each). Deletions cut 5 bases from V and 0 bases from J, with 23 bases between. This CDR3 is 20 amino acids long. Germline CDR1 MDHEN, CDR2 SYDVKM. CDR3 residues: CASSPGGGRGSGSGANVLTF. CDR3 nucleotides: TGTGCCAGCAGTCCCGGAGGGGGTCGGGGAAGCGGCTCTGGGGCCAACGTCCTGACTTTC.

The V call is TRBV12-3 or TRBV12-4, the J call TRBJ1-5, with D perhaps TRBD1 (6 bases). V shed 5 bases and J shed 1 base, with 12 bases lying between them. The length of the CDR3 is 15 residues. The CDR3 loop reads CASSVDRRSNQPQHF. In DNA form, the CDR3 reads TGTGCCAGCAGTGTCGACAGGCGGAGCAATCAGCCCCAGCATTTT.

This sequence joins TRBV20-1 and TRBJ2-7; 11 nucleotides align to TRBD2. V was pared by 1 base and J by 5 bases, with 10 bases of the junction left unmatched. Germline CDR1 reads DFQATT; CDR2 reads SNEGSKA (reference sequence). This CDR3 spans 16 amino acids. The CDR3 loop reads CSARVTSGGPRDEQYF. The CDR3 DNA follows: TGCAGTGCTAGAGTTACTAGCGGGGGCCCCAGGGACGAGCAGTACTTC.

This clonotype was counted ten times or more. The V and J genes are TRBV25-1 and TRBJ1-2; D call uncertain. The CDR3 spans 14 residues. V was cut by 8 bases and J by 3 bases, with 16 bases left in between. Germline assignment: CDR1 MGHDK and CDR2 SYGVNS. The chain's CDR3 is CASENSGQDYGYTF. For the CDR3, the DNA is TGTGCCAGCGAGAATAGTGGCCAGGACTATGGCTACACCTTC.

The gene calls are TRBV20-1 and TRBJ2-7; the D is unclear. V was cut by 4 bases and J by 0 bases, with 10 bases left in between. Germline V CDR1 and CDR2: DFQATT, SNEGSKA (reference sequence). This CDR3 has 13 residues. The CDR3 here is CSATGLTSYEQYF. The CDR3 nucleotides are TGCAGTGCTACTGGGCTCACCTCCTACGAGCAGTACTTC.

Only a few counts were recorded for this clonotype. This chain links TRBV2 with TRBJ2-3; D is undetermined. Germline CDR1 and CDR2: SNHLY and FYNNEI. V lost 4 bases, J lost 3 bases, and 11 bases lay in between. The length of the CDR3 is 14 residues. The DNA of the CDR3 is TGTGCCAGCAGTGCGGCTACACTAACAGATACGCAGTATTTT. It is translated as CASSAATLTDTQYF. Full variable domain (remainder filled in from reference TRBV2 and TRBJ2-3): EPEVTQTPSHQVTQMGQEVILRCVPISNHLYFYWYRQILGQKVEFLVSFYNNEISEKSEIFDDQFSVERPDGSNFTLKIRSTKLEDSAMYFCASSAATLTDTQYFGPGTRLTVL.

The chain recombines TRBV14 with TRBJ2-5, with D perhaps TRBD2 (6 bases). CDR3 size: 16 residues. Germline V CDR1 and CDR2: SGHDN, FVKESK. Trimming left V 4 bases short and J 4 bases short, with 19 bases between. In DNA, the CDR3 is TGTGCCAGCAGCCTGCTCCCGGGGGAGCGAGGAGAGACCCAGTACTTC. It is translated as CASSLLPGERGETQYF. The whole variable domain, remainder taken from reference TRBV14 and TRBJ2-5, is EAGVTQFPSHSVIEKGQTVTLRCDPISGHDNLYWYRRVMGKEIKFLLHFVKESKQDESGMPNNRFLAERTGGTYSTLKVQPAELEDSGVYFCASSLLPGERGETQYFGPGTRLLVL.

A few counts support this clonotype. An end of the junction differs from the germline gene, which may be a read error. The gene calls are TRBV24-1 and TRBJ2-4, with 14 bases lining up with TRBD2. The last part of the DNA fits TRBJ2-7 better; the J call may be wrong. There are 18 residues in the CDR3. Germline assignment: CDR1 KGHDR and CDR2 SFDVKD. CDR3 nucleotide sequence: TGTGCCGCCAGTGATTTCGAGGGACTAGCGGGGGAGGAGTCCGAGCAGTACTTC. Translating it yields CAASDFEGLAGEESEQYF.

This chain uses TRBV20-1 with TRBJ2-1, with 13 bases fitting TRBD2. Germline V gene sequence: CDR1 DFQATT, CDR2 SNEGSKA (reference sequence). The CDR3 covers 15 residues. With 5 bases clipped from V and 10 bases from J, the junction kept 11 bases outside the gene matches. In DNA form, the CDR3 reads TGCAGTGCTGGGGATACTAGCGGGGGGGCCCTCGAGCAGTTCTTC. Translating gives CSAGDTSGGALEQFF.

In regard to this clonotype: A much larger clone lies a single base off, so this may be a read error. In DNA form, the CDR3 reads TGTGCCTGGAGTCCTTGGGGGGGACAAGAGCAGTACTTC. This encodes CAWSPWGGQEQYF. The chain couples TRBV30 to TRBJ2-7; a weak D match, TRBD2 (7 bases). CDR1 and CDR2 from the germline V gene are GTSNPN and SVGIG (reference sequence). This CDR3 contains 13 residues. The V end was cut by 2 bases, the J end by 7 bases, with 15 bases between.

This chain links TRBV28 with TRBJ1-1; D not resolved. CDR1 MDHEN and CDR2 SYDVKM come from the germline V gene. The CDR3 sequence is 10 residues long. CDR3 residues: CASASREAFF. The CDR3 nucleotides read TGTGCAAGCGCTTCCCGGGAAGCTTTCTTT.

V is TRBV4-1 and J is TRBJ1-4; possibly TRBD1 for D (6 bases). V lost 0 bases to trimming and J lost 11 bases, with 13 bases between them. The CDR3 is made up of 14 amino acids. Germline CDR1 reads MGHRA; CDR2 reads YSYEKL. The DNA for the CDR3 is TGCGCCAGCAGCCAAGAGGAGGGACAAGGGAAACTGTTTTTT. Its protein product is CASSQEEGQGKLFF.